Following are 11 T cell receptor beta chains from one sample sequenced in a study of blood T cell repertoires in COVID-19. Sequencing used immunoSEQ multiplex PCR; TCRdb keeps in-frame clones, though not all of them. Of 70,000 to 85,000 clones listed, around 87% were seen once; the top ten hold around 2.9%. Sequencing was carried out using peripheral blood. The receptors were sampled from a woman between 50 and 59 years old with active or convalescent COVID-19.

This sequence joins TRBV2 and TRBJ1-2, with 8 bases matching TRBD1. Germline V gene data show CDR1 as SNHLY and CDR2 as FYNNEI. The CDR3 totals 12 residues. J gave up 8 bases and V 3 bases, and 2 bases lay outside the gene matches. DNA of the CDR3: TGTGCCAGCAGTGACCGGGACAGGGGCTACACCTTC. Amino acid sequence: CASSDRDRGYTF. Together with reference TRBV2 and TRBJ1-2, the CDR3 gives the full variable domain: EPEVTQTPSHQVTQMGQEVILRCVPISNHLYFYWYRQILGQKVEFLVSFYNNEISEKSEIFDDQFSVERPDGSNFTLKIRSTKLEDSAMYFCASSDRDRGYTFGSGTRLTVV.

V usage is TRBV5-6 and J usage is TRBJ1-2; the D gene is possibly TRBD1 (6 bases). The germline V gene encodes CDR1 SGHDT and CDR2 YYEEEE. The V end was cut by 7 bases, the J end by 6 bases, with 16 bases between. The CDR3 is made up of 13 amino acids. The CDR3 DNA follows: TGTGCCAGCGGTCAACAGGGTAAGGATGGCTACACCTTC. Amino acid sequence: CASGQQGKDGYTF.

The chain joins TRBV5-8 to TRBJ1-2; 9 nucleotides agree with TRBD1. Germline trimming cut 3 bases from V and 8 bases from J; bases unmatched to any gene: 5. The CDR3 length is 13 residues. CDR1 SGHTS and CDR2 YDEGEE come from the germline V gene. The CDR3 loop reads CASSWGQGDGYTF. In nucleotides, the CDR3 is TGTGCCAGCAGCTGGGGACAGGGAGACGGCTACACCTTC.

The V gene is TRBV6-2 or TRBV6-3, the J gene TRBJ2-7; tentatively, D is TRBD2 (5 bases). V lost 2 bases and J lost 3, with 11 bases in between. The V gene's germline CDR1 is MNHEY and CDR2 SVGEGT. The CDR3 is 14 amino acids. This chain's CDR3 is CASSYGLVGYEQYF. Here the CDR3 DNA reads TGTGCCAGCAGTTACGGACTTGTGGGCTACGAGCAGTACTTC.

The chain joins TRBV7-3 to TRBJ2-2; TRBD1 is a possible D gene (5 bases). CDR3 length: 15 residues. The germline V gene encodes CDR1 SGHTA and CDR2 FQGTGA. V was pared by 0 bases and J by 7 bases, with 12 bases between. CDR3 loop: CASSLTRVVSGELFF. Written as DNA, the CDR3 is TGTGCCAGCAGCTTAACCAGGGTGGTGAGCGGGGAGCTGTTTTTT.

The chain has TRBV6-5 and TRBJ2-2; maybe TRBD2 (6 bases). This CDR3 contains 15 residues. Deletions cut 10 bases from V and 0 bases from J, with 15 bases between. Germline CDR1 is MNHEY and CDR2 is SVGAGI. The CDR3 is CATLEWGANTGELFF. The CDR3 DNA reads as TGTGCCACCCTGGAGTGGGGGGCGAACACCGGGGAGCTGTTTTTT.

The chain uses TRBV3-1 (or the pseudogene TRBV3-2) and TRBJ1-1, with TRBD1 matching over 10 bases. The CDR3 has 13 amino acids. The germline CDR1 and CDR2 sequences are LGHDT and YNNKEL (reference sequence). V lost 4 bases and J lost 6; bases outside the gene matches: 2. The CDR3 sequence is CASSRQGAAEAFF. The CDR3, as DNA: TGTGCCAGCAGCCGACAGGGGGCGGCTGAAGCTTTCTTT.

V and J are TRBV3-1 (or the pseudogene TRBV3-2) and TRBJ1-2; D is unclear. Germline V gene lookup returns CDR1 LGHDT and CDR2 YNNKEL (reference sequence). Trimming stripped 1 base from V and 5 bases from J, with 11 bases between. The length of the CDR3 is 14 residues. The CDR3 region has the DNA TGTGCCAGCAGCCAAGGCGGAGACGTATATGGCTACACCTTC. This gives the protein CASSQGGDVYGYTF.

The chain has TRBV2 and TRBJ1-2; 7 bases align to TRBD1. There are 14 residues in the CDR3. Germline trimming cut 6 bases from V and 2 bases from J; bases unmatched to any gene: 6. Germline values: CDR1 SNHLY, CDR2 FYNNEI. Written as DNA, the CDR3 is TGTGCCAGCAGGTCGGACAGGCCAAACTATGGCTACACCTTC. Protein sequence: CASRSDRPNYGYTF.

A single count supports this clone. The chain couples TRBV6-5 to TRBJ1-1; possibly TRBD1 for D (5 bases). The V gene's germline CDR1 is MNHEY and CDR2 SVGAGI. This CDR3 has 12 residues. The V gene lost 7 bases and the J gene lost 8 bases, with 14 bases spanning the gap. The CDR3 coding sequence is TGTGCCAGCACCGCCGGGGGAGGCGAAGCTTTCTTT. Protein product: CASTAGGGEAFF.

The V gene is TRBV9, the J gene TRBJ1-5, with D unclear. V was clipped by 0 bases and J by 7 bases, with 11 bases between them. This CDR3 region has 14 residues. Germline V gene data show CDR1 as SGDLS and CDR2 as YYNGEE. CDR3 DNA sequence: TGTGCCAGCAGCGTAGACGGGTACGGGCAGCCCCAGCATTTT. Translated: CASSVDGYGQPQHF.